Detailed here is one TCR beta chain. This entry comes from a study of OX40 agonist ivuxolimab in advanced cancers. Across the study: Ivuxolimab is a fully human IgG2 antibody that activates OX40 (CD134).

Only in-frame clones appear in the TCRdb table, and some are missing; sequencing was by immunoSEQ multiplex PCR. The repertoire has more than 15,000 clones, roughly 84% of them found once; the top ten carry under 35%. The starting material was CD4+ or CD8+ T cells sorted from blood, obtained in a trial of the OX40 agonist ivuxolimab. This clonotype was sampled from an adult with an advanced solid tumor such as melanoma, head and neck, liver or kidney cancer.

CDR3 amino acids: CAWTFQSNTEAFF. The CDR3, as DNA: TGTGCCTGGACGTTCCAGTCGAACACTGAAGCTTTCTTT. The chain combines TRBV30 with TRBJ1-1; D gene unclear. Germline V CDR1 and CDR2: GTSNPN, SVGIG (reference sequence). V was trimmed by 4 bases and J by 1 base, leaving 10 bases between them. CDR3 size: 13 residues.